One sample yielded the 4 T cell receptor beta chains listed below, sequenced in a study of T cells in women clearing cervical HPV infection. The data were produced by immunoSEQ multiplex PCR, yet TCRdb's version contains in-frame clones alone and is incomplete. The sample holds about 30,000 clones. Sequencing was carried out using blood buffy coat. The receptors were sampled from a woman between 18 and 70 years old with a cervical HPV16 infection that either progressed to CIN3+ or cleared (not recorded which).

About this clone: The sequence runs out 3 residues before the end of the CDR3; the remainder is reconstructed from the germline J gene. This chain connects TRBV7-6 to TRBJ2-5, with 8 bases aligning to TRBD2. The germline V gene has CDR1 SGHVS and CDR2 FNYEAQ. Losses at the gene ends were 7 bases for V and 5 bases for J; bases not matched to a gene: 12. There are 15 residues in the CDR3. The sequenced CDR3 bases are TGTGCCAGCACCGAGGCGGGGGGAGGTCAGGAGACC. Encoded protein: CASTEAGGGQET. From start to end, the CDR3 is CASTEAGGGQETQYF.

Comments on this clone: The CDR3 end falls 3 residues outside the read, so it is completed with the germline J gene. The chain carries TRBV30 and TRBJ1-4; a weak D match, TRBD1 (5 bases). The germline V gene has CDR1 GTSNPN and CDR2 SVGIG (reference sequence). The V gene lost 8 bases and the J gene lost 8 bases, with 15 bases spanning the gap. This CDR3 is built from 12 residues. CDR3 bases read: TGTGCCGGAATAATTGGGGGGGAAAAA. Translation gives CAGIIGGEK. The full CDR3 is CAGIIGGEKLFF.

Turning to this clone: The read ends 3 residues early relative to the CDR3; the germline J gene fills the gap. The rearrangement links TRBV4-2 to TRBJ1-2, with D perhaps matching TRBD1 (6 bases). The germline gives CDR1 LGHNA, CDR2 YNFKEQ. V gave up 0 bases and J gave up 4 bases, with 9 bases separating them. CDR3 length equals 14 residues. The CDR3 reads CASSQDRGTYGYTF. The sequenced part of the CDR3 DNA is TGTGCCAGCAGCCAAGACAGGGGAACCTATGGC.

Comments on this clone: The CDR3 is cut off 3 residues early in the read; its end comes from the germline J gene. The chain links TRBV20-1 to TRBJ1-1; no clear D. Germline CDR1 DFQATT, CDR2 SNEGSKA (reference sequence). The CDR3 is made up of 15 amino acids. The CDR3 DNA, read in part, is TGCAGTGCTAGAGATATTGCGGGGATGCAAGAGACC. Protein: CSARDIAGMQET. The entire CDR3 reads CSARDIAGMQETAFF.